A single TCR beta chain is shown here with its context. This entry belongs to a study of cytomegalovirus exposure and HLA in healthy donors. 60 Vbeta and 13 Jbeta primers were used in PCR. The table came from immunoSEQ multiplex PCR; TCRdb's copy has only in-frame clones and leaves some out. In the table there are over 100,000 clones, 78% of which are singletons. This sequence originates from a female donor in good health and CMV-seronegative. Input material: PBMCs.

The DNA for the CDR3 is TGTGCCAGTAGTACCGGGACTAGCGGGTACAATGAGCAGTTCTTC. Residues: CASSTGTSGYNEQFF. The chain recombines TRBV19 with TRBJ2-1; TRBD2 matches 12 bases. Germline V gene sequence: CDR1 LNHDA, CDR2 SQIVND (reference sequence). J gave up 4 bases and V 4 bases, and 2 bases lay outside the gene matches. This CDR3 comprises 15 residues. The variable domain in full, with the rest retrieved from reference TRBV19 and TRBJ2-1, is DGGITQSPKYLFRKEGQNVTLSCEQNLNHDAMYWYRQDPGQGLRLIYYSQIVNDFQKGDIAEGYSVSREKKESFPLTVTSAQKNPTAFYLCASSTGTSGYNEQFFGPGTRLTVL.